Each of the 30 T cell receptor beta chains below was sequenced from the same sample in a study of blood T cell repertoires in COVID-19. Sequencing was performed with immunoSEQ multiplex PCR; in TCRdb, only in-frame clones are kept and a portion is missing. The sample consists of some 400,000 clones, roughly 86% of them appearing once. Sequenced material: peripheral blood. These receptors all come from a human donor with acute or convalescent COVID-19. The donor label of this sample is uncertain.

The count of this clone is one. The genes are TRBV3-1 (or the pseudogene TRBV3-2) and TRBJ2-7; a weak D match, TRBD1 (5 bases). Germline CDR1 and CDR2: LGHDT and YNNKEL (reference sequence). There are 15 residues in the CDR3. V was pared by 0 bases and J by 4 bases, with 13 bases between. The chain's CDR3 is CASSQDVGRVYEQYF. Here the CDR3 DNA reads TGTGCCAGCAGCCAAGATGTTGGCAGGGTGTACGAGCAGTACTTC.

V gene TRBV9 combines with J gene TRBJ2-7; 10 nucleotides match TRBD1. Germline V gene data show CDR1 as SGDLS and CDR2 as YYNGEE. J lost 5 bases, V lost 0 bases, and 11 bases had no gene match. The CDR3 runs 17 residues. The CDR3 spells CASSVDYWDRGEDEQYF. Here the CDR3 DNA reads TGTGCCAGCAGCGTAGACTACTGGGACAGGGGAGAAGACGAGCAGTACTTC.

The chain recombines TRBV5-1 with TRBJ2-1; 7 bases agree with TRBD2. CDR1 and CDR2 from the germline V gene are SGHRS and YFSETQ. Trimming cost V 6 bases and J 7 bases; bases outside gene matches: 4. CDR3 length: 12 amino acids. CDR3 region: CASKGTINEQFF. The CDR3 DNA sequence: TGCGCCAGCAAAGGGACTATTAATGAGCAGTTCTTC. The variable domain in full, with the rest retrieved from reference TRBV5-1 and TRBJ2-1, is KAGVTQTPRYLIKTRGQQVTLSCSPISGHRSVSWYQQTPGQGLQFLFEYFSETQRNKGNFPGRFSGRQFSNSRSEMNVSTLELGDSALYLCASKGTINEQFFGPGTRLTVL.

J is TRBJ2-2 and V is TRBV3-1 (or the pseudogene TRBV3-2); D perhaps matches TRBD2 (7 bases). The length of the CDR3 is 14 residues. The V end lost 3 bases, the J end lost 5 bases, and 10 bases lay between the germline ends. The germline V gene has CDR1 LGHDT and CDR2 YNNKEL (reference sequence). DNA of the CDR3: TGTGCCAGCAGCCAGGGGGGGCGAACCGGGGAGCTGTTTTTT. Translating gives CASSQGGRTGELFF.

V and J are TRBV12-3 or TRBV12-4 and TRBJ1-2; TRBD1 matches at 7 bases. There are 12 residues in the CDR3. The ends lost 6 bases at V and 5 bases at J; junction bases unmatched: 3. The CDR3 DNA follows: TGTGCCAGCAGCCAGACAGGGTATGGCTACACCTTC. Translating it yields CASSQTGYGYTF.

V gene TRBV30 combines with J gene TRBJ2-3; TRBD1 might be the D (5 bases). The CDR3 length is 16 residues. V lost 0 bases and J lost 2, with 15 bases in between. Germline CDR1 reads GTSNPN; CDR2 reads SVGIG (reference sequence). The CDR3 loop reads CAWSVQVMGTTDTQYF. CDR3 nucleotides: TGTGCCTGGAGTGTACAGGTGATGGGAACCACAGATACGCAGTATTTT. The full variable domain, its missing parts supplied by reference TRBV30 and TRBJ2-3, is SQTIHQWPATLVQPVGSPLSLECTVEGTSNPNLYWYRQAAGRGLQLLFYSVGIGQISSEVPQNLSASRPQDRQFILSSKKLLLSDSGFYLCAWSVQVMGTTDTQYFGPGTRLTVL.

In its sample, this clone was seen once. V usage is TRBV30 and J usage is TRBJ2-5; D unresolved. CDR1 and CDR2 (germline): GTSNPN, SVGIG (reference sequence). The CDR3 is 13 residues long. V shed 0 bases and J shed 4 bases, with 9 bases lying between them. The chain's CDR3 is CAWSVYLGETQYF. For the CDR3, the DNA is TGTGCCTGGAGTGTTTATCTAGGAGAGACCCAGTACTTC.

The chain combines TRBV6-6 with TRBJ1-1; tentative D call: TRBD1 (5 bases). The CDR3 is made up of 13 amino acids. Trimming stripped 6 bases from V and 2 bases from J, with 10 bases between. Germline V lookup: CDR1 MNHNY, CDR2 SVGAGI (reference sequence). The CDR3 sequence is CASRLGENTEAFF. The CDR3 coding sequence is TGTGCCAGCAGATTAGGGGAAAACACTGAAGCTTTCTTT.

A single count supports this clone. The CDR3 loop is CASSFSRMAYNEQFF. Here the CDR3 DNA reads TGTGCCAGCAGCTTCTCGCGGATGGCCTACAATGAGCAGTTCTTC. The chain couples TRBV7-9 to TRBJ2-1, with D uncertain. Germline assignment: CDR1 SEHNR and CDR2 FQNEAQ (reference sequence). The CDR3 spans 15 residues. Trimming removed 3 bases from V and 2 bases from J, with 11 bases in between.

The chain links TRBV7-2 to TRBJ1-1; 7 bases map to TRBD1. Per the germline V gene, CDR1 is SGHTA and CDR2 is FQGNSA. V was clipped by 5 bases and J by 1 base; unmatched bases: 4. The length of the CDR3 is 14 residues. For the CDR3, the DNA is TGTGCCAGCAGCAATTACAGGGGGAACACTGAAGCTTTCTTT. Translated: CASSNYRGNTEAFF.

J is TRBJ2-7 and V is TRBV27, with 12 bases aligning to TRBD2. Germline V gene data show CDR1 as MNHEY and CDR2 as SMNVEV (reference sequence). J gave up 2 bases and V 5 bases, and 4 bases lay outside the gene matches. The CDR3 has 15 amino acids. The CDR3 here is CASSPWTSGAYEQYF. DNA for the CDR3: TGTGCCAGCAGTCCCTGGACTAGCGGGGCCTACGAGCAGTACTTC.

The chain is built from TRBV19 and TRBJ1-2; a weak D match, TRBD1 (5 bases). The CDR3 loop spans 12 amino acids. V lost 11 bases and J lost 3, with 13 bases in between. Germline lookup yields CDR1 LNHDA and CDR2 SQIVND (reference sequence). The CDR3 DNA follows: TGTGCCTCGACAGTGGGGTACTATGGCTACACCTTC. Translated: CASTVGYYGYTF.

A word on this clone: The sample holds other DNA sequences that translate to the same CDR3. The genes are TRBV5-6 and TRBJ1-2, with D possibly being TRBD1 (5 bases). There are 14 residues in the CDR3. Trimming left V 0 bases short and J 4 bases short, with 10 bases between. Germline CDR1 is SGHDT and CDR2 is YYEEEE. CDR3 residues: CASSLVGEGYGYTF. DNA of the CDR3: TGTGCCAGCAGCTTGGTAGGGGAGGGCTATGGCTACACCTTC.

J is TRBJ2-1 and V is TRBV4-2, with D maybe TRBD2 (6 bases). Germline V gene data show CDR1 as LGHNA and CDR2 as YNFKEQ. CDR3 size: 16 residues. With 3 bases removed from V and 8 bases from J, the gap between germline ends came to 20 bases. The CDR3 protein is CASSQIVSSGGDEQFF. CDR3 sequence (DNA): TGTGCCAGCAGCCAGATAGTGTCGAGCGGAGGGGATGAGCAGTTCTTC.

This rearrangement joins TRBV20-1 to TRBJ1-2; D might be TRBD1 (5 bases). The CDR3 has 11 amino acids. Trimming stripped 4 bases from V and 6 bases from J, with 9 bases between. Germline V CDR1 and CDR2: DFQATT, SNEGSKA (reference sequence). CDR3 region: CSATDIHGYTF. The CDR3 region has the DNA TGCAGTGCTACGGACATCCATGGCTACACCTTC.

In DNA form, the CDR3 reads TGTGCCAGCAGTGAAAGGGGTTCGGTTGGCTACACCTTC. Protein product: CASSERGSVGYTF. The chain couples TRBV12-3 or TRBV12-4 to TRBJ1-2, with D possibly matching TRBD1 (5 bases). Trimming removed 5 bases at V and 7 bases at J, with 14 bases between. The CDR3 is 13 residues long.

This CDR3 reads CASSLGTDRRSDTQYF. In nucleotides, the CDR3 is TGCGCCAGCAGCTTGGGAACCGACAGGAGGTCAGATACGCAGTATTTT. The chain joins TRBV5-1 to TRBJ2-3; D might be TRBD1 (6 bases). Germline assignment: CDR1 SGHRS and CDR2 YFSETQ. The CDR3 covers 16 residues. With 0 bases removed from V and 4 bases from J, the gap between germline ends came to 15 bases.

The rearrangement uses TRBV6-4 and TRBJ2-1, with a tentative D call TRBD2 (5 bases). V shed 6 bases and J shed 4 bases, with 10 bases lying between them. Germline CDR1 MRHNA, CDR2 SNTAGT. The CDR3 is made up of 13 amino acids. Here the CDR3 reads CASSREPYNEQFF. CDR3 sequence (DNA): TGTGCCAGCAGCCGGGAACCATACAATGAGCAGTTCTTC.

The V call is TRBV2, the J call TRBJ1-5; D unclear. The CDR3 has 17 residues. Germline CDR1 SNHLY, CDR2 FYNNEI. Trimming pared 1 base from V and 11 bases from J, leaving 24 bases between. DNA for the CDR3: TGTGCCAGCAGTGAAGGAAAACTAGGTGTAATTGGAAGGGCCCAGCATTTT. It specifies CASSEGKLGVIGRAQHF.

This chain uses TRBV5-6 with TRBJ2-1; D remains ambiguous. Deletions cut 2 bases from V and 8 bases from J, with 11 bases between. Germline values: CDR1 SGHDT, CDR2 YYEEEE. The CDR3 sequence is 13 residues long. DNA for the CDR3: TGTGCCAGCAGCTTCGAGGTAGGTGATGAGCAGTTCTTC. Translating it yields CASSFEVGDEQFF.

This clone has only one observation. V and J are TRBV5-5 and TRBJ2-7, with TRBD2 as a possible D gene (6 bases). The V gene lost 0 bases and the J gene lost 7 bases, with 11 bases spanning the gap. Germline loops: CDR1 SGHKS, CDR2 YYEKEE (reference sequence). This CDR3 is built from 13 residues. The CDR3, as DNA: TGTGCCAGCAGCTTGGTTGCGGGACGGGAGCAGTACTTC. This sequence encodes CASSLVAGREQYF.

The rearrangement uses TRBV4-1 and TRBJ2-3, with no clear D. Trimming removed 4 bases at V and 5 bases at J, with 10 bases between. This CDR3 contains 13 residues. Germline V gene data show CDR1 as MGHRA and CDR2 as YSYEKL. The CDR3 bases are TGCGCCAGCAGCCTCCAAGAGGTAGATACGCAGTATTTT. Amino acid sequence: CASSLQEVDTQYF.

A single count supports this clone. The chain combines TRBV30 with TRBJ2-3, with 13 bases that match TRBD2. Germline trimming cut 1 base from V and 4 bases from J; bases unmatched to any gene: 11. Germline loops: CDR1 GTSNPN, CDR2 SVGIG (reference sequence). This CDR3 is 18 amino acids long. This chain's CDR3 is CAWSDEMGLAGTPDTQYF. The CDR3 bases are TGTGCCTGGAGTGACGAAATGGGACTAGCGGGGACCCCAGATACGCAGTATTTT.

V is TRBV2 and J is TRBJ2-2; TRBD1 aligns across 9 bases. From germline, CDR1 is SNHLY and CDR2 FYNNEI. The V and J ends lost 4 bases and 1 base, in that order; junction bases with no gene match: 4. CDR3 length: 16 residues. Here the CDR3 DNA reads TGTGCCAGCAGTGGACCGGGACAGGGGAACACCGGGGAGCTGTTTTTT. Translation: CASSGPGQGNTGELFF.

The chain combines TRBV18 with TRBJ2-3; D is perhaps TRBD1 (5 bases). Per the germline V gene, CDR1 is KGHSH and CDR2 is LQKENI. This CDR3 has 16 amino acids. V was trimmed by 0 bases and J by 3 bases, leaving 13 bases between them. The CDR3 reads CASSPPWAGITDTQYF. DNA for the CDR3: TGTGCCAGCTCACCACCGTGGGCAGGGATAACAGATACGCAGTATTTT. Using reference TRBV18 and TRBJ2-3 for the parts outside the CDR3, the full variable domain is NAGVMQNPRHLVRRRGQEARLRCSPMKGHSHVYWYRQLPEEGLKFMVYLQKENIIDESGMPKERFSAEFPKEGPSILRIQQVVRGDSAAYFCASSPPWAGITDTQYFGPGTRLTVL.

About this clone itself: At the DNA level, this CDR3 is encoded by other sequences in the same sample as well. The chain has TRBV29-1 and TRBJ2-3, with TRBD1 matching 7 bases. The germline gives CDR1 SQVTM, CDR2 ANQGSEA. This CDR3 spans 12 amino acids. The ends lost 5 bases at V and 4 bases at J; junction bases unmatched: 3. As DNA, the CDR3 is TGCAGCGTTAGACAGGGCGCAGATACGCAGTATTTT. Translated, it gives CSVRQGADTQYF.

V is TRBV7-7 and J is TRBJ2-7; 9 bases are shared with TRBD1. Germline V gene sequence: CDR1 SSHAT, CDR2 FNYEAQ (reference sequence). J lost 5 bases, V lost 1 base, and 3 bases had no gene match. The CDR3 is 14 residues long. The CDR3 nucleotides are TGTGCCAGCAGCTTAGGCGGGACAGGGAACGAGCAGTACTTC. This encodes CASSLGGTGNEQYF.

In this sample, this clone turned up a few times. The same CDR3 arises from other DNA sequences in this sample as well. The rearrangement links TRBV18 to TRBJ1-1; D perhaps matches TRBD1 (6 bases). Looked up from germline, CDR1 is KGHSH and CDR2 is LQKENI. The CDR3 runs to 14 residues. V was clipped by 4 bases and J by 0 bases, with 9 bases between them. The CDR3 DNA follows: TGTGCCAGCTCACAGCAGGGGATGAACACTGAAGCTTTCTTT. Translating it yields CASSQQGMNTEAFF.

This chain connects TRBV6-1 to TRBJ2-3; a possible D gene is TRBD2 (6 bases). V was pared by 2 bases and J by 6 bases, with 12 bases between. CDR1 is MNHNS and CDR2 is SASEGT in the germline V gene. CDR3 size: 14 residues. The CDR3 loop is CASSEWGLGDTQYF. In nucleotides, the CDR3 is TGTGCCAGCAGTGAATGGGGACTGGGTGATACGCAGTATTTT.

The gene calls are TRBV7-6 and TRBJ1-5, with a tentative D call TRBD1 (6 bases). Trimming removed 4 bases from V and 1 base from J, with 20 bases in between. CDR1 and CDR2 from the germline V gene are SGHVS and FNYEAQ. The CDR3 loop spans 18 amino acids. The CDR3 DNA follows: TGTGCCAGCAGCTCAGGGCTTGGGGGCAGGCGCAGCAATCAGCCCCAGCATTTT. It codes for CASSSGLGGRRSNQPQHF.